These 29 T cell receptor beta chains share one sample of origin, sequenced in a study of identical twins. TCRdb re-analysed the 5' RACE reads in MiXCR, keeping a single row per CDR3 protein. The table includes 750,000 to 950,000 distinct CDR3 sequences, around 12% detected once. The data also belong to a second study, concerning yellow fever vaccine responses in identical twins.

Sequencing was done on a sample of PBMCs. These receptor sequences come from a woman between 18 and 29 years old in good health.

This clonotype occurred a few times. The chain has TRBV6-5 and TRBJ1-2; the match to TRBD1 covers 8 bases. The germline gives CDR1 MNHEY, CDR2 SVGAGI. The junction had 7 bases not matched to a gene; V was cut back by 2 bases and J by 8 bases. The CDR3 covers 14 residues. In DNA, the CDR3 is TGTGCCAGCAGTTACGAGGGGACAGGCCGGGGCTACACCTTC. Translated, it gives CASSYEGTGRGYTF.

J is TRBJ2-7 and V is TRBV7-9; TRBD2 matches at 7 bases. Per germline, CDR1 SEHNR and CDR2 FQNEAQ (reference sequence). The J segment lost 3 bases and the V segment lost 3 bases, leaving 5 bases of the junction unmatched. The CDR3 has 14 amino acids. CDR3 sequence reads: CASSFDGGSYEQYF. The CDR3 nucleotides are TGTGCCAGCAGCTTTGATGGCGGGAGCTACGAGCAGTACTTC.

This clonotype was picked up a small number of times. The V gene is TRBV5-1, the J gene TRBJ2-5, with 8 positions matching TRBD2. Germline V gene data show CDR1 as SGHRS and CDR2 as YFSETQ. Trimming removed 4 bases from V and 4 bases from J; junction bases left unmatched: 6. The CDR3 contains 14 residues. For the CDR3, the DNA is TGCGCCAGCAGCAACGGGGGGGCTGGAGAGACCCAGTACTTC. It specifies CASSNGGAGETQYF.

This clonotype appeared a few times. This chain connects TRBV7-3 to TRBJ2-7; 8 nucleotides align to TRBD2. The V and J ends lost 0 bases and 6 bases, in that order; junction bases with no gene match: 4. The CDR3 covers 14 residues. CDR1 and CDR2 from the germline V gene are SGHTA and FQGTGA. The CDR3 region is CASSLTSGEGEQYF. The CDR3, as DNA: TGTGCCAGCAGCTTAACTAGCGGGGAGGGCGAGCAGTACTTC.

There are a few counts of this clonotype. The chain uses TRBV12-3 or TRBV12-4 and TRBJ2-2, with a tentative D call TRBD1 (5 bases). The V and J ends lost 2 bases and 1 base respectively, with 14 bases between them. The CDR3 is made up of 17 amino acids. The CDR3 loop is CASSLSSRQQNTGELFF. The CDR3 bases are TGTGCCAGCAGTTTAAGCTCCCGACAGCAGAACACCGGGGAGCTGTTTTTT.

This clonotype showed up many times. The V and J genes are TRBV5-1 and TRBJ2-7, with D maybe TRBD2 (6 bases). V dropped 1 base and J dropped 1 base, with 9 bases sitting between them. The germline V gene has CDR1 SGHRS and CDR2 YFSETQ. CDR3 length: 14 amino acids. CDR3 in DNA: TGCGCCAGCAGCTTGATCGGGGGATCCTACGAGCAGTACGTC. It codes for CASSLIGGSYEQYV.

The V and J genes are TRBV20-1 and TRBJ2-1; unclear D gene. The CDR3 length is 14 residues. Trimming removed 5 bases from V and 0 bases from J, with 11 bases in between. CDR1 and CDR2 from the germline V gene are DFQATT and SNEGSKA (reference sequence). The CDR3 reads CSAHPESSYNEQFF. DNA of the CDR3: TGCAGTGCTCATCCAGAAAGCTCCTACAATGAGCAGTTCTTC.

A few counts support this clonotype. V gene TRBV7-9 combines with J gene TRBJ2-7; D is perhaps TRBD1 (6 bases). Per the germline V gene, CDR1 is SEHNR and CDR2 is FQNEAQ (reference sequence). V lost 4 bases and J 1 base, leaving 11 bases between the germline ends. The CDR3 is 14 residues long. CDR3 amino acids: CASSSEGQSYEQYV. The CDR3 nucleotides are TGTGCCAGCAGCTCGGAAGGACAGTCCTACGAGCAGTACGTC.

DNA for the CDR3: TGTGCCAGTAGTAAAGGACTAGCTCGGGAGCAGTTCTTC. It yields the protein CASSKGLAREQFF. This chain uses TRBV19 with TRBJ2-1, with TRBD2 identical over 8 bases. Unmatched junction bases numbered 6, after V lost 4 bases and J lost 10 bases. The CDR3 totals 13 residues. Looked up from germline, CDR1 is LNHDA and CDR2 is SQIVND (reference sequence).

This clonotype was seen a few times. The chain uses TRBV4-1 and TRBJ2-1; 8 bases map to TRBD2. CDR1 is MGHRA, CDR2 YSYEKL, per germline. This CDR3 contains 16 residues. V shed 0 bases and J 1 base; nucleotides not matched to a gene: 2. The CDR3 nucleotides are TGCGCCAGCAGCCAAGATATAGCGGGATCCTACAATGAGCAGTTCTTC. Residues: CASSQDIAGSYNEQFF.

Of note for this clonotype: The junction departs from germline at one end; a sequencing error may be responsible. The chain joins TRBV18 to TRBJ2-3; the D gene is possibly TRBD2 (6 bases). Looked up from germline, CDR1 is KGHSH and CDR2 is LQKENI. The CDR3 sequence is 17 residues long. CDR3 amino acids: CASPPEGSGRSTDTQYF. CDR3 DNA sequence: TGTGCCAGCCCACCGGAGGGAAGCGGTCGATCCACAGATACGCAGTATTTT.

With regard to this clonotype: A much more abundant neighbour one base away suggests this may be a read error. This chain links TRBV3-1 with TRBJ2-5, with no clear D. Germline lookup yields CDR1 LGHDT and CDR2 YNNKEL (reference sequence). This CDR3 is built from 12 residues. V was clipped by 11 bases and J by 0 bases, with 10 bases between them. The CDR3 sequence is CAGMKNQETQYF. The CDR3 DNA sequence: TGTGCCGGCATGAAGAACCAAGAGACCCAGTACTTC.

The chain couples TRBV19 to TRBJ1-5, with D unclear. Germline V CDR1 and CDR2: LNHDA, SQIVND (reference sequence). This CDR3 region has 15 residues. Trimming removed 4 bases at V and 0 bases at J, with 10 bases between. The CDR3: CASSRPIDSNQPQHF. In DNA, the CDR3 is TGTGCCAGTAGTAGGCCCATCGATAGCAATCAGCCCCAGCATTTT.

This clonotype was counted a few times. CDR3 region: CATSDLAGVNNEQFF. The CDR3, as DNA: TGTGCCACCAGTGACCTAGCGGGAGTCAACAATGAGCAGTTCTTC. The chain uses TRBV24-1 and TRBJ2-1, with 10 bases identical to TRBD2. CDR3 length: 15 amino acids. Germline values: CDR1 KGHDR, CDR2 SFDVKD. V dropped 4 bases and J dropped 5; count of bases not matched to a gene: 4.

There are a few counts of this clonotype. The V gene is TRBV6-5, the J gene TRBJ1-6; 9 positions match TRBD1. CDR1 MNHEY and CDR2 SVGAGI come from the germline V gene. The CDR3 extends over 19 amino acids. J lost 8 bases, V lost 0 bases, and 14 bases had no gene match. Here the CDR3 DNA reads TGTGCCAGCAGTTACTCCAAACTTACCGGGACAGGGACCCATTCACCCCTCCACTTT. It encodes CASSYSKLTGTGTHSPLHF.

The CDR3 DNA reads as TGTGCCAGCACCGACAGGGGACCTCCCTACGAGCAGTACTTC. Translated: CASTDRGPPYEQYF. This chain uses TRBV6-2 or TRBV6-3 with TRBJ2-7, with 8 nucleotides matching TRBD1. With 7 bases clipped from V and 2 bases from J, the junction kept 7 bases outside the gene matches. The CDR3 totals 14 residues. Per the germline V gene, CDR1 is MNHEY and CDR2 is SVGEGT.

This clonotype has a handful of counts. The chain is built from TRBV20-1 and TRBJ2-2, with unresolved D. CDR3 length: 14 residues. Germline V gene sequence: CDR1 DFQATT, CDR2 SNEGSKA (reference sequence). Deletions cut 0 bases from V and 5 bases from J, with 10 bases between. As DNA, the CDR3 is TGCAGTGCTAGAGATTCTGGGGTTACCGGGGAGCTGTTTTTT. Protein: CSARDSGVTGELFF.

The chain employs TRBV18 and TRBJ2-3, with TRBD2 identical over 7 bases. From germline, CDR1 is KGHSH and CDR2 LQKENI. This CDR3 has 19 residues. The J segment lost 1 base and the V segment lost 3 bases, leaving 16 bases of the junction unmatched. The CDR3 here is CASSPMGLAVLPGTDTQYF. DNA of the CDR3: TGTGCCAGCTCACCTATGGGGCTAGCGGTACTTCCAGGCACAGATACGCAGTATTTT.

This clonotype was observed many times. The V and J genes are TRBV5-1 and TRBJ1-2; TRBD1 might be the D (5 bases). The V end was cut by 0 bases, the J end by 4 bases, with 13 bases between. CDR3 length: 15 amino acids. The V gene's germline CDR1 is SGHRS and CDR2 YFSETQ. The CDR3, as DNA: TGCGCCAGCAGCTTGGAGTTCGTAGGGACCTATGGCTACACCTTC. Residues: CASSLEFVGTYGYTF.

This clonotype appeared many times. The chain uses TRBV10-2 and TRBJ2-7, with TRBD2 matching 13 bases. Germline V lookup: CDR1 WSHSY, CDR2 SAAADI. The CDR3 covers 14 residues. Trimming removed 6 bases from V and 7 bases from J; junction bases left unmatched: 6. The CDR3 loop is CASSGLAGVEEQYF. For the CDR3, the DNA is TGCGCCAGCAGCGGACTAGCGGGAGTCGAAGAGCAGTACTTC.

This clonotype came up a few times. The chain is built from TRBV18 and TRBJ2-5; TRBD1 is a possible D gene (6 bases). Germline V gene data show CDR1 as KGHSH and CDR2 as LQKENI. The CDR3 covers 15 residues. V lost 1 base and J lost 2, with 11 bases in between. The CDR3 sequence is CASSPRDKKQETQYF. For the CDR3, the DNA is TGTGCCAGCTCACCACGGGACAAAAAACAAGAGACCCAGTACTTC.

This chain links TRBV6-1 with TRBJ2-1, with D unclear. Deletions cut 6 bases from V and 5 bases from J, with 17 bases between. This CDR3 spans 15 amino acids. Per the germline V gene, CDR1 is MNHNS and CDR2 is SASEGT. CDR3 sequence reads: CASSPGPNPHNEQFF. The CDR3 DNA sequence: TGTGCCAGCAGCCCGGGCCCGAACCCCCACAATGAGCAGTTCTTC.

This clonotype was detected ten times or more. The DNA for the CDR3 is TGTGCCAGCAGTTACTCGGACAGCTCCTACGAGCAGTACGTC. It translates to CASSYSDSSYEQYV. V and J are TRBV6-2 or TRBV6-3 and TRBJ2-7; perhaps TRBD1 as D (6 bases). V lost 0 bases and J lost 0, with 6 bases in between. Germline V gene data show CDR1 as MNHEY and CDR2 as SVGEGT. The CDR3 is 14 residues long.

The genes are TRBV20-1 and TRBJ1-2; tentative D call: TRBD1 (5 bases). The V gene lost 1 base and the J gene lost 1 base, with 7 bases spanning the gap. Germline lookup yields CDR1 DFQATT and CDR2 SNEGSKA (reference sequence). This CDR3 has 13 residues. CDR3 DNA: TGCAGTGCTAGAGGGGGGATTAACTATGGCTACACCTTC. It codes for CSARGGINYGYTF.

This chain links TRBV5-1 with TRBJ1-6; no firm D call. This CDR3 has 12 amino acids. The V gene's germline CDR1 is SGHRS and CDR2 YFSETQ. V lost 1 base, J lost 14 bases, and 10 bases lay in between. CDR3 sequence (DNA): TGCGCCAGCAGCTTGCCGGGATTTACCCTCCACTTT. This codes for CASSLPGFTLHF.

This clonotype came up many times. The chain joins TRBV29-1 to TRBJ2-2, with no clear D. The CDR3 is made up of 13 amino acids. Germline assignment: CDR1 SQVTM and CDR2 ANQGSEA. V lost 0 bases and J lost 1, with 3 bases in between. The CDR3 DNA sequence: TGCAGCGTTGAAGACGTGAACACCGGGGAGCTGTTTTTT. This encodes CSVEDVNTGELFF.

The chain employs TRBV7-9 and TRBJ2-1, with 9 bases that match TRBD1. Germline lookup yields CDR1 SEHNR and CDR2 FQNEAQ (reference sequence). J gave up 4 bases and V 4 bases, and 11 bases lay outside the gene matches. The CDR3 sequence is 17 residues long. The CDR3 nucleotides are TGTGCCAGCAGCTCTCGCCGGGACAGGGAAGCTTACAATGAGCAGTTCTTC. Its translation is CASSSRRDREAYNEQFF.

The J gene is TRBJ2-3, the V gene TRBV4-1; 7 bases are shared with TRBD1. CDR3 length: 14 residues. CDR1 is MGHRA and CDR2 is YSYEKL in the germline V gene. Unmatched junction bases numbered 7, after V lost 1 base and J lost 9 bases. The CDR3 DNA is TGCGCCAGCAGCCAAGGACAGGGATGGGAAACGCAGTATTTT. It codes for CASSQGQGWETQYF.

This clonotype showed up just a few times. The V call is TRBV28, the J call TRBJ1-6; TRBD1 aligns across 8 bases. The CDR3 totals 14 residues. Germline assignment: CDR1 MDHEN and CDR2 SYDVKM. V gave up 6 bases and J gave up 10 bases; unmatched junction bases: 8. The CDR3 DNA reads TGTGCCAGCAGGAACACAGGGGGTGGGTCACCCCTCCACTTT. Protein product: CASRNTGGGSPLHF.